This T cell receptor (beta chain) comes out of a study of blood T cell repertoires in COVID-19. In the study overall: The analysed material was cDNA or gDNA that came from T cells, B-cell-depleted T cells, or PBMCs.

V was clipped by 3 bases and J by 4 bases, with 7 bases between them. The CDR3 is made up of 14 amino acids. CDR1 MGHRA and CDR2 YSYEKL come from the germline V gene. The study recruited people aged roughly 18 to 100 years across approximately 24 US areas. Two negative PCRs, clearance, or symptom resolution characterized the recovered Cohort 3 donors. Original processing notes: The authors estimated nucleated cell counts from reference gene primer amplification. Repertoires were generated with immunoSEQ multiplex PCR, while TCRdb's copy carries only in-frame clones and drops some. That table gives V, J and clone size, and the DNA gave D and trimming. Here the sample spans 430,000 or so clones, more than 75% being singletons.

The sample was PBMCs or T cells enriched from blood (not recorded which). The sequence was obtained from a woman between 40 and 55 years old who had recovered from COVID-19. The chain joins TRBV4-1 to TRBJ1-6; D is possibly TRBD1 (5 bases). The CDR3 nucleotides read TGCGCCAGCAGCCAGACAGAATATAATTCACCCCTCCACTTT. Translated, it gives CASSQTEYNSPLHF.